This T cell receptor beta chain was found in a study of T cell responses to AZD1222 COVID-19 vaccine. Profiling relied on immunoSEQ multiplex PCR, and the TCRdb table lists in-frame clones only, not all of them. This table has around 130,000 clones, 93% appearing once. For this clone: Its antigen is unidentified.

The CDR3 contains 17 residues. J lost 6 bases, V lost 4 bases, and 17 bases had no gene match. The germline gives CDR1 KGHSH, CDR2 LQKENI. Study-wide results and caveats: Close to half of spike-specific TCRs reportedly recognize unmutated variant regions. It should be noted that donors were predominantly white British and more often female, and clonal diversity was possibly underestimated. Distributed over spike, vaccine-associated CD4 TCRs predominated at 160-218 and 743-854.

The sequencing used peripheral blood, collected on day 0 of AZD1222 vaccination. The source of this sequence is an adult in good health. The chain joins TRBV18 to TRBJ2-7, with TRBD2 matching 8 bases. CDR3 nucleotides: TGTGCCAGCTCACACACCTCGGCGGGGACTAGTCGGGGCGAGCAGTACTTC. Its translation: CASSHTSAGTSRGEQYF.